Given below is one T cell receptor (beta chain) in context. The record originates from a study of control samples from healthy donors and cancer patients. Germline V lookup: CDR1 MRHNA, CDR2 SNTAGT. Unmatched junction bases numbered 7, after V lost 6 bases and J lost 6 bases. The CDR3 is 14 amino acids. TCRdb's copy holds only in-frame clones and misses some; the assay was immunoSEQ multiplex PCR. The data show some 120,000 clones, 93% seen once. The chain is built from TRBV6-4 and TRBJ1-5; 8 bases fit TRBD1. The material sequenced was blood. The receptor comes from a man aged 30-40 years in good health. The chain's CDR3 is CASSPDRAGQPQHF. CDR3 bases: TGTGCCAGCAGCCCGGACAGGGCGGGTCAGCCCCAGCATTTT.